This TCR beta chain was observed in a study of early stage breast cancer tumors. CDR1 SGHTA and CDR2 FQGTGA come from the germline V gene. The CDR3 is 16 amino acids. Unmatched junction bases numbered 8, after V lost 6 bases and J lost 6 bases. Study-wide results and limits: Tumors had about 2.6-fold higher T cell density than normal breast. Comparing each tissue with blood distinguished tumor from normal in 14 of 16 patients.

Generated by immunoSEQ multiplex PCR, the TCRdb table keeps only in-frame clones and is missing some. The sample has about 58,000 clones; 65% to 80% are singletons. Comments on this clone: Its antigen remains unknown.

The V call is TRBV7-3, the J call TRBJ2-1, with 13 bases identical to TRBD2. The sample comprised blood. This sequence was found in a person between 30 and 45 years old with breast cancer. The CDR3 region has the DNA TGTGCCAGCAGTAGTGGGGGACTAGCGGGGTTCAATGAGCAGTTCTTC. Encoded protein: CASSSGGLAGFNEQFF.